The following is a T cell receptor beta chain sequence with its context. The assay was immunoSEQ multiplex PCR, and TCRdb's table has in-frame clones only and misses some. This table holds tens of thousands of clones, 91% found once. The data originate from a study of T cell changes during pregnancy in multiple sclerosis. With 5 bases clipped from V and 7 bases from J, the junction kept 3 bases outside the gene matches. Germline assignment: CDR1 SNHLY and CDR2 FYNNEI. The CDR3 has 14 amino acids. The material sequenced was CD4+ T cells from peripheral blood mononuclear cells, taken after pregnancy. The rearrangement links TRBV2 to TRBJ2-3, with 13 bases that match TRBD2. The clonotype comes from a female donor in good health, enrolled as a control in a pregnancy study. The CDR3 is CASSRTSGGYTQYF. The CDR3 DNA sequence: TGTGCCAGCAGTCGGACTAGCGGGGGTTATACGCAGTATTTT.